Below are 20 T cell receptor beta chains sequenced from a single sample in a study of control samples from healthy donors and cancer patients. Clones were sequenced by immunoSEQ multiplex PCR, and TCRdb holds only the in-frame ones, with some missing. Of approximately 170,000 clones listed, 92% are singletons. Material: blood. These receptors were collected from a woman aged 25-40 years in good health.

In the case of this clone: The sample holds other DNA sequences that translate to the same CDR3. The chain is built from TRBV9 and TRBJ1-1; 7 positions agree with TRBD1. From germline, CDR1 is SGDLS and CDR2 YYNGEE. V shed 4 bases, J shed 5 bases, and the junction held 5 bases outside the gene matches. The CDR3 spans 13 residues. In DNA form, the CDR3 reads TGTGCCAGCAGCCCAGGGGGTAGGACTGAAGCTTTCTTT. Protein: CASSPGGRTEAFF.

With regard to this clone: With a much larger clone just one base away, this may be a read error. Other DNA sequences in the same sample also yield this CDR3. The rearrangement joins TRBV3-1 (or the pseudogene TRBV3-2) to TRBJ1-1; D gene ambiguous. The CDR3 spans 11 residues. CDR1 LGHDT and CDR2 YNNKEL come from the germline V gene (reference sequence). The CDR3 bases are TGTGCCAGTAGCCCCGGGACTGAAGCTTTCTTT. Translating gives CASSPGTEAFF.

This clone was picked up one time. The chain combines TRBV19 with TRBJ1-5; D not resolved. The CDR3 loop spans 21 amino acids. V lost 3 bases and J 0 bases, leaving 27 bases between the germline ends. The germline CDR1 and CDR2 sequences are LNHDA and SQIVND (reference sequence). DNA for the CDR3: TGTGCCAGTAGTATGTTAGGCCCAATTGGTGTAGGGAAGTATAGCAATCAGCCCCAGCATTTT. Protein product: CASSMLGPIGVGKYSNQPQHF.

The chain couples TRBV24-1 to TRBJ1-2; D ambiguous. The CDR3 totals 13 residues. Germline V gene data show CDR1 as KGHDR and CDR2 as SFDVKD. V was cut by 5 bases and J by 2 bases, with 8 bases left in between. CDR3 bases: TGTGCCACCAGTGCATACAGCAACTATGGCTACACCTTC. It specifies CATSAYSNYGYTF.

This chain connects TRBV3-1 (or the pseudogene TRBV3-2) to TRBJ2-1; D unresolved. This CDR3 is built from 15 residues. Germline V gene data show CDR1 as LGHDT and CDR2 as YNNKEL (reference sequence). V gave up 4 bases and J gave up 0 bases, with 10 bases separating them. Written as DNA, the CDR3 is TGTGCCAGCAGCCGGTCGACCAGCTCCTACAATGAGCAGTTCTTC. It encodes CASSRSTSSYNEQFF.

The rearrangement links TRBV28 to TRBJ1-4; D remains ambiguous. Per the germline V gene, CDR1 is MDHEN and CDR2 is SYDVKM. This CDR3 contains 14 residues. Trimming removed 5 bases from V and 8 bases from J, with 15 bases in between. The CDR3 DNA reads as TGTGCCAGCAGTCTGCCAAGACCTCGGGAAAAACTGTTTTTT. Translating gives CASSLPRPREKLFF. Complete variable domain (other parts from reference TRBV28 and TRBJ1-4): DVKVTQSSRYLVKRTGEKVFLECVQDMDHENMFWYRQDPGLGLRLIYFSYDVKMKEKGDIPEGYSVSREKKERFSLILESASTNQTSMYLCASSLPRPREKLFFGSGTQLSVL.

The chain carries TRBV28 and TRBJ2-1; TRBD2 matches 13 bases. Germline assignment: CDR1 MDHEN and CDR2 SYDVKM. Trimming cost V 2 bases and J 8 bases; bases outside gene matches: 12. CDR3 length equals 18 residues. In nucleotides, the CDR3 is TGTGCCAGCAGTTTAAAACTAGCGGGAGGGCCGATACCCCATGAGCAGTTCTTC. It translates to CASSLKLAGGPIPHEQFF.

The gene calls are TRBV5-1 and TRBJ1-4; unclear D gene. The CDR3 totals 15 residues. Looked up from germline, CDR1 is SGHRS and CDR2 is YFSETQ. V lost 0 bases to trimming and J lost 3 bases, with 9 bases between them. Written as DNA, the CDR3 is TGCGCCAGCAGCTTGGGTGGGATTGCTAATGAAAAACTGTTTTTT. It translates to CASSLGGIANEKLFF.

V usage is TRBV2 and J usage is TRBJ2-7; possibly TRBD1 or TRBD2 for D (5 bases each). Germline values: CDR1 SNHLY, CDR2 FYNNEI. The CDR3 totals 15 residues. Trimming removed 5 bases from V and 5 bases from J, with 19 bases in between. This CDR3 is CASSSGTEHVDEQYF. In nucleotides, the CDR3 is TGTGCCAGCAGTTCCGGGACGGAACATGTTGACGAGCAGTACTTC. The full variable domain, in which reference TRBV2 and TRBJ2-7 provide the parts outside the CDR3, is EPEVTQTPSHQVTQMGQEVILRCVPISNHLYFYWYRQILGQKVEFLVSFYNNEISEKSEIFDDQFSVERPDGSNFTLKIRSTKLEDSAMYFCASSSGTEHVDEQYFGPGTRLTVT.

This clone was counted once. The chain is built from TRBV5-4 and TRBJ2-7; 8 nucleotides match TRBD2. CDR1 is SGHNT and CDR2 is YYREEE in the germline V gene (reference sequence). CDR3 length: 13 residues. Losses at the gene ends were 4 bases for V and 10 bases for J; bases not matched to a gene: 10. The CDR3: CASSVREGNRQYF. The CDR3 DNA reads as TGTGCCAGCAGCGTCCGGGAGGGGAATCGCCAGTACTTC.

V usage is TRBV2 and J usage is TRBJ1-1; the D is unclear. The V end lost 3 bases, the J end lost 1 base, and 9 bases lay between the germline ends. From germline, CDR1 is SNHLY and CDR2 FYNNEI. The CDR3 is 14 residues long. The CDR3 here is CASSDLEKNTEAFF. CDR3 DNA: TGTGCCAGCAGTGATCTGGAAAAGAACACTGAAGCTTTCTTT.

The chain has TRBV10-3 and TRBJ2-1, with 7 bases identical to TRBD1. Germline CDR1 and CDR2: ENHRY and SYGVKD. The CDR3 extends over 14 amino acids. After removal of 4 bases from V and 10 bases from J, the junction contained 10 bases not matched to a gene. The CDR3 nucleotides are TGTGCCATCAGTGGGACCCGGGACAGCCTAGAGCAGTTCTTC. Translation: CAISGTRDSLEQFF.

The CDR3 is CASKGISGPQHF. Here the CDR3 DNA reads TGTGCCAGTAAAGGGATTTCTGGGCCCCAGCATTTT. The J gene is TRBJ1-5, the V gene TRBV6-5, with D hard to call. The V end was cut by 9 bases, the J end by 9 bases, with 15 bases between. This CDR3 region has 12 residues. The germline V gene has CDR1 MNHEY and CDR2 SVGAGI.

This rearrangement joins TRBV28 to TRBJ1-5; perhaps TRBD1 as D (5 bases). The CDR3 spans 14 residues. Trimming stripped 6 bases from V and 3 bases from J, with 12 bases between. From germline, CDR1 is MDHEN and CDR2 SYDVKM. For the CDR3, the DNA is TGTGCCAGCAGCACGGGACCGCTCAATCAGCCCCAGCATTTT. This translates into CASSTGPLNQPQHF.

The chain couples TRBV4-2 to TRBJ2-7, with unresolved D. With 6 bases removed from V and 0 bases from J, the gap between germline ends came to 12 bases. CDR1 is LGHNA, CDR2 YNFKEQ, per germline. The CDR3 covers 14 residues. DNA of the CDR3: TGTGCCAGCAGAGTCGAGCAGAGCTCCTACGAGCAGTACTTC. This gives the protein CASRVEQSSYEQYF.

The CDR3 bases are TGTGCCATCAGAGAGGGCCCGTTGGAGACCCAGTACTTC. Residues: CAIREGPLETQYF. This chain joins TRBV10-3 and TRBJ2-5, with D tentatively TRBD2 (5 bases). This CDR3 is built from 13 residues. The V end was cut by 6 bases, the J end by 5 bases, with 13 bases between. Germline V gene data show CDR1 as ENHRY and CDR2 as SYGVKD.

This chain joins TRBV11-2 and TRBJ2-7; 10 bases align to TRBD2. The ends lost 3 bases at V and 9 bases at J; junction bases unmatched: 11. The germline V gene has CDR1 SGHAT and CDR2 FQNNGV. The CDR3 extends over 15 amino acids. CDR3 DNA: TGTGCCAGCAGCTTGGTCACTAGCGGGAATGGGTGGCAGTACTTC. Translation gives CASSLVTSGNGWQYF.

DNA of the CDR3: TGTGCCAGCAAGCGGGCACAGGGGATCTATAATTCACCCCTCCACTTT. Amino acid sequence: CASKRAQGIYNSPLHF. V usage is TRBV28 and J usage is TRBJ1-6, with 7 bases lining up with TRBD1. From germline, CDR1 is MDHEN and CDR2 SYDVKM. Losses at the gene ends were 7 bases for V and 3 bases for J; bases not matched to a gene: 9. The CDR3 runs 16 residues. The full variable domain, rest sourced from reference TRBV28 and TRBJ1-6, is DVKVTQSSRYLVKRTGEKVFLECVQDMDHENMFWYRQDPGLGLRLIYFSYDVKMKEKGDIPEGYSVSREKKERFSLILESASTNQTSMYLCASKRAQGIYNSPLHFGNGTRLTVT.

The chain joins TRBV7-3 to TRBJ1-1, with TRBD1 matching over 9 bases. In germline, CDR1 is SGHTA, CDR2 FQGTGA. The V gene end was trimmed by 1 base and the J gene end by 0 bases; junction bases not matched to a gene: 15. The CDR3 covers 20 residues. CDR3 nucleotides: TGTGCCAGCAGCTTAAGAGGGACAGGGTCACCGGATGTCATGAACACTGAAGCTTTCTTT. The encoded protein is CASSLRGTGSPDVMNTEAFF.

This sequence joins TRBV11-2 and TRBJ1-5; D is unclear. In germline, CDR1 is SGHAT, CDR2 FQNNGV. Trimming shortened V by 3 bases and J by 6 bases, and 9 bases separated the two germline ends. This CDR3 has 13 residues. CDR3 nucleotides: TGTGCCAGCAGCTTTCAAGAGAGTCAGCCCCAGCATTTT. Translating gives CASSFQESQPQHF.